One sample yielded the 25 T cell receptor beta chains listed below, sequenced in a study of tumor-infiltrating lymphocytes in primary liver carcinoma. TCR beta cDNA was reverse-transcribed from 500 ng of total RNA. The reaction used a constant-region primer and ProtoScript II reverse transcriptase. It was through three nested multiplex PCR rounds of slightly modified ARM-PCR that TCR beta libraries arose. The opening two PCR rounds, about 10 cycles each, paired TRBV1-TRBV30 forward primers with a C-beta reverse primer. One entry per CDR3 protein, called by TCRdb with MiXCR from the multiplex PCR reads. The sample holds about 64,000 distinct CDR3 sequences, about 65% seen once. Co-extraction yielded RNA and DNA from 20-30 mg of unsorted bulk tissue. The sample was liver tumor tissue from sampling region 4. Described subset: tumor region T4, right-lateral pole. These receptors were obtained from a man in his forties or fifties with primary liver carcinoma and hepatitis B virus infection.

For this clonotype: Since a much larger clone is just one base distant, this may be a read error. The rearrangement joins TRBV4-3 to TRBJ2-7; 9 bases map to TRBD2. The CDR3 runs 15 residues. The germline CDR1 and CDR2 sequences are LGHNA and YSLEER. The CDR3: CANSQERAGGYEQYF. DNA of the CDR3: TGCGCCAACAGCCAAGAGCGAGCGGGAGGCTACGAGCAGTACTTC.

The chain joins TRBV29-1 to TRBJ1-1; D is unresolved. The CDR3 spans 13 residues. Trimming took off 4 bases at V and 4 bases at J, with 13 bases between the two ends. Germline V CDR1 and CDR2: SQVTM, ANQGSEA. The CDR3 nucleotides read TGCAGCGTTGGCGCCCGACTGAGCACTGAAGCTTTCTTT. This encodes CSVGARLSTEAFF.

Many counts were recorded for this clonotype. A junction boundary mismatches the germline segment, possibly from a read error. V gene TRBV7-9 combines with J gene TRBJ2-4, with 10 bases that match TRBD1. The CDR3 has 14 residues. Germline V gene data show CDR1 as SEHNR and CDR2 as FQNEAQ (reference sequence). CDR3 nucleotides: TGTGCCAGCAGCTCGACAGGGGGCGGGGGCATTCAGAACTTC. Protein sequence: CASSSTGGGGIQNF.

The rearrangement links TRBV12-3 or TRBV12-4 to TRBJ2-7; possibly TRBD2 for D (6 bases). V lost 10 bases and J lost 3, with 22 bases in between. The CDR3 length is 15 residues. CDR3 sequence reads: CANGLAGGVNYEQYF. The CDR3 DNA reads as TGTGCCAACGGTTTAGCTGGAGGGGTTAACTACGAGCAGTACTTC.

The chain employs TRBV18 and TRBJ2-7, with 10 bases fitting TRBD1. CDR3 length: 14 amino acids. Germline CDR1 and CDR2: KGHSH and LQKENI. The V and J ends lost 7 bases and 4 bases, in that order; junction bases with no gene match: 7. DNA of the CDR3: TGTGCCAGCTGGCTGGGACAGGGGCCATACGAGCAGTACTTC. Residues: CASWLGQGPYEQYF.

On this clonotype: The CDR3 does not end in the conserved phenylalanine or tryptophan, so this is likely a read error. This rearrangement joins TRBV11-2 to TRBJ1-2, with D uncertain. This CDR3 has 14 amino acids. Trimming left V 7 bases short and J 8 bases short, with 20 bases between. Germline CDR1 SGHAT, CDR2 FQNNGV. CDR3: CASNTLGGLRGYTS. CDR3 nucleotide sequence: TGTGCCAGCAACACCCTGGGAGGGTTGCGCGGCTACACCTCC.

In the case of this clonotype: One junction end does not reproduce the germline sequence, and a read error may be involved. The chain links TRBV11-2 to TRBJ2-5; D remains ambiguous. This CDR3 region has 13 residues. Germline CDR1 reads SGHAT; CDR2 reads FQNNGV. The CDR3 protein is CASSLVLDETKYF. CDR3 in DNA: TGTGCAAGCAGCTTAGTTCTGGATGAGACCAAGTACTTC.

Of note for this clonotype: The conserved phenylalanine or tryptophan is not found at the CDR3 terminus, so this likely reflects a read error. The CDR3 nucleotides read TGTACCAGCAGCCGGACTAGCGAGTACTACGAGCAGTACTTG. It specifies CTSSRTSEYYEQYL. The chain combines TRBV7-9 with TRBJ2-7, with 9 bases identical to TRBD2. Germline CDR1 reads SEHNR; CDR2 reads FQNEAQ (reference sequence). The CDR3 extends over 14 amino acids.

This clonotype was observed a handful of times. CDR3 amino acids: CSARGGQGDTTEAFF. CDR3 DNA sequence: TGCAGTGCTAGAGGGGGACAGGGGGATACAACTGAAGCTTTCTTT. V usage is TRBV20-1 and J usage is TRBJ1-1; the match to TRBD1 covers 11 bases. Germline values: CDR1 DFQATT, CDR2 SNEGSKA (reference sequence). J gave up 5 bases and V 1 base, and 6 bases lay outside the gene matches. The CDR3 loop spans 15 amino acids.

This clonotype was detected ten times or more. The J gene is TRBJ2-1, the V gene TRBV4-1; 11 nucleotides align to TRBD2. Germline CDR1 is MGHRA and CDR2 is YSYEKL. J lost 0 bases, V lost 2 bases, and 9 bases had no gene match. The CDR3 has 19 residues. The CDR3 DNA reads as TGCGCCAGCAGCCAACGGGGGCTAGCGGGAGGTGGCTCCTACAATGAGCAGTTCTTC. Residues: CASSQRGLAGGGSYNEQFF.

A note on this clonotype: This may stem from a read error, because a much larger clone lies one nucleotide away. V gene TRBV25-1 combines with J gene TRBJ2-3; the match to TRBD1 covers 9 bases. The length of the CDR3 is 16 residues. V dropped 1 base and J dropped 4; count of bases not matched to a gene: 6. Germline V gives CDR1 MGHDK, CDR2 SYGVNS. This CDR3 is CASSEFWDRDADTQYF. Written as DNA, the CDR3 is TGTGCCAGCAGTGAATTCTGGGACAGGGACGCAGATACGCAGTATTTT.

Notes on this clonotype: The junction and the germline gene differ at one end; a read error may be behind it. The V and J genes are TRBV4-3 and TRBJ2-1, with D possibly being TRBD2 (6 bases). Germline-derived CDR1 and CDR2 are LGHNA and YSLEER. CDR3 size: 16 residues. CDR3 amino acids: CTSSQEDGSSYNEQFF. Here the CDR3 DNA reads TGCACCAGTAGCCAAGAAGACGGGAGCTCCTACAACGAGCAGTTCTTC.

The V and J genes are TRBV10-3 and TRBJ1-1; D gene ambiguous. The ends were cut back, 4 bases at V and 7 bases at J, with 13 bases in the middle. The length of the CDR3 is 13 residues. Germline V lookup: CDR1 ENHRY, CDR2 SYGVKD. This CDR3 reads CAISGTVDDEAFF. In nucleotides, the CDR3 is TGTGCCATCAGTGGCACAGTGGACGATGAAGCTTTCTTT.

Comment on this clonotype: The conserved closing phenylalanine or tryptophan is absent in this CDR3, likely reflecting a read error. The DNA is left out, because the CDR3 cannot be placed on it with certainty; the CDR3 is given as TCRdb lists it. V usage is TRBV4-1 and J usage is TRBJ2-7; the D call TRBD2 from the table was never checked on the DNA. Germline V gives CDR1 MGHRA, CDR2 YSYEKL. A total of 16 residues make up the CDR3, ends included. CDR3 sequence: CASSQSLAEPLYEQCL.

This clonotype was observed many times. V gene TRBV14 combines with J gene TRBJ2-6; D is uncertain. V was pared by 1 base and J by 2 bases, with 6 bases between. This CDR3 spans 15 amino acids. Per germline, CDR1 SGHDN and CDR2 FVKESK. The CDR3 nucleotides read TGTGCCAGCAGCCAAGGCGCAGCTGGGGCCAACGTCCTGACTTTC. Its protein is CASSQGAAGANVLTF.

Of note for this clonotype: As the CDR3 is not closed by the conserved phenylalanine or tryptophan, this likely results from a read error. This chain joins TRBV10-3 and TRBJ2-7; D remains unclear. CDR3 length: 12 amino acids. CDR1 and CDR2 from the germline V gene are ENHRY and SYGVKD. V was clipped by 11 bases and J by 8 bases, with 19 bases between them. The CDR3: CAFNEAGQQQYI. CDR3 DNA: TGTGCCTTCAATGAAGCCGGGCAACAGCAGTACATC.

The rearrangement uses TRBV6-2 or TRBV6-3 and TRBJ2-1; 11 bases are a match to TRBD2. CDR1 is MNHEY and CDR2 is SVGEGT in the germline V gene. V lost 5 bases, J lost 1 base, and 19 bases stayed unmatched. The CDR3 runs to 21 residues. The CDR3 reads CASSHRTAGLAALSSYNEQFF. The CDR3 DNA reads TGTGCCAGCAGTCACCGGACGGCGGGACTAGCGGCCCTGAGTTCCTACAATGAGCAGTTCTTC.

To note about this clonotype: At one end the junction does not follow the germline gene, possibly because of a read error. This chain joins TRBV12-3 or TRBV12-4 and TRBJ2-4, with unresolved D. The CDR3 extends over 18 amino acids. The CDR3 reads CASSLWGVADVAKNIKYF. CDR3 coding DNA: TGTGCCAGCAGTTTATGGGGTGTGGCGGACGTAGCCAAAAACATTAAGTACTTC.

This clonotype has at least ten counts. This chain uses TRBV11-2 with TRBJ1-4; no firm D call. This CDR3 comprises 15 residues. The V and J ends lost 7 bases and 5 bases respectively, with 17 bases between them. The germline V gene encodes CDR1 SGHAT and CDR2 FQNNGV. The CDR3: CASKTPGGTNEKLFF. CDR3 bases: TGTGCCAGCAAGACTCCAGGAGGAACAAATGAAAAACTGTTTTTT.

With regard to this clonotype: Without the conserved terminal phenylalanine or tryptophan, this CDR3 likely stems from a read error. CDR3 coding DNA: TGTGCCAGTGGCGACAGGGGGCGTGAGACCCAGTACTCC. Amino acids: CASGDRGRETQYS. This rearrangement joins TRBV6-1 to TRBJ2-5, with 10 nucleotides matching TRBD1. Germline CDR1 and CDR2: MNHNS and SASEGT. Trimming at V came to 9 bases and at J to 5 bases, leaving 6 bases not matched to a gene. This CDR3 has 13 amino acids.

Note on this clonotype: Relative to the germline gene, one junction end is altered; a read error may explain this. The V call is TRBV12-3 or TRBV12-4, the J call TRBJ2-1; D call uncertain. The CDR3 is 15 residues long. In DNA, the CDR3 is TGTGGCAGCAGTTTCTGGGGTAGCTCCTTCAATGAGCAGTTCTTC. Its translation is CGSSFWGSSFNEQFF.

This clonotype was counted at least ten times. The CDR3 DNA sequence: TGTGCCAGCAGTTTACTGGCGGCAGAAGAGCGATACAATGAGCAGTTCTTC. Amino acid sequence: CASSLLAAEERYNEQFF. The chain joins TRBV28 to TRBJ2-1; D not resolved. Trimming shortened V by 2 bases and J by 4 bases, and 18 bases separated the two germline ends. CDR1 is MDHEN, CDR2 SYDVKM, per germline. The CDR3 is made up of 17 amino acids.

This clonotype turned up a few times. An end of the junction does not agree with germline; a read error may underlie this. This chain connects TRBV29-1 to TRBJ1-1; D perhaps matches TRBD1 (5 bases). The CDR3 contains 15 residues. Germline CDR1 reads SQVTM; CDR2 reads ANQGSEA. Here the CDR3 reads CSVGPGWAMVAEAYF. CDR3 DNA: TGCAGCGTTGGTCCAGGGTGGGCTATGGTCGCTGAAGCTTACTTT.

The rearrangement uses TRBV7-6 and TRBJ2-2, with D maybe TRBD2 (6 bases). Trimming took off 1 base at V and 6 bases at J, with 15 bases between the two ends. This CDR3 is 16 amino acids long. Per germline, CDR1 SGHVS and CDR2 FNYEAQ. The CDR3 DNA is TGTGCCAGCAGCTTAGTATGGCGGGGAATGGCCGGGGAGCTGTTTTTT. Its protein product is CASSLVWRGMAGELFF.

This sequence joins TRBV11-1 and TRBJ2-1; the D gene is possibly TRBD2 (6 bases). The CDR3 totals 19 residues. Germline V gene sequence: CDR1 SGHAT, CDR2 FQDESV (reference sequence). Trimming removed 5 bases at V and 7 bases at J, with 30 bases between. The CDR3 DNA reads as TGTGCCAGCAGCATAGGCGGGACTGTCAAATCTACTATGTGGAATGAGCAGTTCTTC. This gives the protein CASSIGGTVKSTMWNEQFF.